Shown below are 25 T cell receptor beta chains from a single sample sequenced in a study of shared clonotypes between healthy human individuals. Assay: immunoSEQ multiplex PCR; the TCRdb copy retains only in-frame clones and omits some. The sample consists of about 820,000 clones, approximately 92% of them appearing once. Naive CD8 cells were CD45RO-negative, positively selected for CCR7, excluding terminally differentiated effector memory CD45RA+ cells. The specimen was naive CD8+ T cells sorted from blood. These receptors were taken from a man aged 25-45 years in good health.

The rearrangement uses TRBV4-1 and TRBJ2-7; the match to TRBD2 covers 9 bases. V trimming: 5 bases; J trimming: 3 bases; junction bases outside the gene matches: 5. CDR3 size: 14 residues. Germline V gene sequence: CDR1 MGHRA, CDR2 YSYEKL. CDR3 coding DNA: TGCGCCAGCAGCGATAAGACTAGCGGCTACGAGCAGTACTTC. Amino acids: CASSDKTSGYEQYF.

Of note for this clone: This probably arose from a read error, given a far larger clone one base away. The V gene is TRBV6-1, the J gene TRBJ2-7; TRBD2 matches 7 bases. CDR1 and CDR2 from the germline V gene are MNHNS and SASEGT. The CDR3 spans 14 residues. The trim removed 3 bases at V and 2 bases at J, leaving 4 bases unmatched. CDR3 coding DNA: TGTGCCAGCAGTGATGGGGGAGGGCCCTACGAGCAGTACTTC. The encoded protein is CASSDGGGPYEQYF.

The genes are TRBV28 and TRBJ1-5; the D is unclear. CDR1 and CDR2 (germline): MDHEN, SYDVKM. The CDR3 runs to 18 residues. V lost 2 bases, J lost 0 bases, and 17 bases lay in between. CDR3 protein: CASSLTRRVHISNQPQHF. DNA for the CDR3: TGTGCCAGCAGTTTAACAAGGAGGGTACATATTAGCAATCAGCCCCAGCATTTT.

V and J are TRBV6-6 and TRBJ1-1; D uncertain. Germline CDR1 MNHNY, CDR2 SVGAGI (reference sequence). Trimming removed 5 bases at V and 1 base at J, with 14 bases between. This CDR3 contains 15 residues. The CDR3 loop is CASSPNPAGNTEAFF. In DNA form, the CDR3 reads TGTGCCAGCAGTCCTAACCCTGCGGGGAACACTGAAGCTTTCTTT.

The CDR3 sequence is CSVDPRTGELFF. CDR3 nucleotide sequence: TGCAGCGTTGACCCACGCACCGGGGAGCTGTTTTTT. This rearrangement joins TRBV29-1 to TRBJ2-2, with D unclear. V was trimmed by 3 bases and J by 4 bases, leaving 6 bases between them. The V gene's germline CDR1 is SQVTM and CDR2 ANQGSEA. The CDR3 totals 12 residues.

The DNA for the CDR3 is TGTGCCACCAGCAGAGAAGCGAGGGGTGACCCTAGCAATCAGCCCCAGCATTTT. Translated: CATSREARGDPSNQPQHF. This chain joins TRBV15 and TRBJ1-5; TRBD1 is a possible D gene (5 bases). This CDR3 has 18 amino acids. Between the trimmed V and J ends, which lost 0 bases and 0 bases, there was a span of 15 bases. Germline assignment: CDR1 LNHNV and CDR2 YYDKDF (reference sequence).

As DNA, the CDR3 is TGTGCCAGCAGCTTGACAGGGGGCGCGGGCAATCAGCCCCAGCATTTT. It yields the protein CASSLTGGAGNQPQHF. The rearrangement links TRBV7-2 to TRBJ1-5, with TRBD1 matching over 10 bases. Trimming took 3 bases from V and 2 from J; bases not matched to a gene: 4. The CDR3 covers 16 residues. CDR1 and CDR2 from the germline V gene are SGHTA and FQGNSA.

In DNA form, the CDR3 reads TGTGCCAGCAGTTTCATCCCCCTAATTTCTGAAGCTTTCTTT. Translated: CASSFIPLISEAFF. This chain uses TRBV27 with TRBJ1-1; no reliable D call. CDR1 MNHEY and CDR2 SMNVEV come from the germline V gene (reference sequence). The CDR3 is made up of 14 amino acids. The germline V and J ends were trimmed by 3 bases and 6 bases, with 14 bases remaining between them.

This clone was observed a handful of times. This rearrangement joins TRBV7-9 to TRBJ2-5, with a tentative D call TRBD1 (6 bases). CDR3 length: 15 residues. Trimming took off 7 bases at V and 1 base at J, with 16 bases between the two ends. Germline V gene lookup returns CDR1 SEHNR and CDR2 FQNEAQ (reference sequence). The CDR3 spells CASNPPRTAQETQYF. The CDR3 DNA follows: TGTGCCAGCAACCCACCCCGGACAGCCCAAGAGACCCAGTACTTC. Full variable domain (remainder filled in from reference TRBV7-9 and TRBJ2-5): DTGVSQNPRHKITKRGQNVTFRCDPISEHNRLYWYRQTLGQGPEFLTYFQNEAQLEKSRLLSDRFSAERPKGSFSTLEIQRTEQGDSAMYLCASNPPRTAQETQYFGPGTRLLVL.

This rearrangement joins TRBV7-8 to TRBJ2-7; 9 nucleotides match TRBD2. CDR3 size: 18 residues. Losses at the gene ends were 5 bases for V and 2 bases for J; bases not matched to a gene: 16. The germline V gene encodes CDR1 SGHVS and CDR2 FQNEAQ. CDR3 bases: TGTGCCAGCAGCCCCCGAAGGCGTGCTAGCGGGATTACCTACGAGCAGTACTTC. Translating it yields CASSPRRRASGITYEQYF.

The genes are TRBV11-2 and TRBJ2-7; weak D call: TRBD1 (6 bases). The germline V and J ends were trimmed by 5 bases and 5 bases, with 22 bases remaining between them. CDR3 length: 16 amino acids. Germline V gene lookup returns CDR1 SGHAT and CDR2 FQNNGV. CDR3 DNA sequence: TGTGCCAGCAGCCTAAGGGACAAACCCAATAACGACGAGCAGTACTTC. This encodes CASSLRDKPNNDEQYF.

For this clone: Other DNA sequences in the same sample also yield this CDR3. The gene calls are TRBV7-6 and TRBJ1-1, with D maybe TRBD1 (5 bases). Germline V lookup: CDR1 SGHVS, CDR2 FNYEAQ. Trimming shortened V by 1 base and J by 4 bases, and 7 bases separated the two germline ends. CDR3 size: 13 residues. The chain's CDR3 is CASSLGGGTEAFF. CDR3 bases: TGTGCCAGCAGCTTAGGGGGCGGCACTGAAGCTTTCTTT.

This chain connects TRBV6-5 to TRBJ2-5; D is perhaps TRBD2 (6 bases). V lost 6 bases, J lost 3 bases, and 11 bases lay in between. The CDR3 covers 13 residues. Germline V gives CDR1 MNHEY, CDR2 SVGAGI. CDR3 DNA: TGTGCCAGCAGCTTACTAGCTGAAGAGACCCAGTACTTC. Protein product: CASSLLAEETQYF.

The V call is TRBV11-1, the J call TRBJ2-3; D gene unclear. Germline V gives CDR1 SGHAT, CDR2 FQDESV (reference sequence). V lost 1 base, J lost 4 bases, and 9 bases lay in between. This CDR3 contains 14 residues. The DNA for the CDR3 is TGTGCCAGCAGCTTAGTGGAGCATGCAGATACGCAGTATTTT. Translating it yields CASSLVEHADTQYF.

V usage is TRBV10-3 and J usage is TRBJ2-7; D possibly corresponds to TRBD1 (6 bases). The CDR3 length is 11 residues. Trimming cost V 10 bases and J 3 bases, with 10 bases left between them. In germline, CDR1 is ENHRY, CDR2 SYGVKD. The CDR3 region is CATLQGYEQYF. CDR3 coding DNA: TGTGCCACTCTACAGGGCTACGAGCAGTACTTC.

This chain links TRBV21-1 with TRBJ2-7. TRBV21-1 is listed as a pseudogene. The CDR3 is made up of 13 amino acids. The CDR3 DNA is TGTGCCAGGGAAGTGGGTAGGCCCTACGAGCAGTACTTC. Its protein product is CAREVGRPYEQYF.

This rearrangement joins TRBV10-3 to TRBJ2-7; TRBD2 is a possible D gene (6 bases). V lost 10 bases to trimming and J lost 4 bases, with 11 bases between them. CDR3 size: 11 residues. The germline V gene has CDR1 ENHRY and CDR2 SYGVKD. CDR3 DNA: TGTGCCACCGGGAGTTTATACGAGCAGTACTTC. Translating gives CATGSLYEQYF.

The chain carries TRBV9 and TRBJ2-1, with 9 bases matching TRBD2. J lost 3 bases, V lost 7 bases, and 2 bases had no gene match. From germline, CDR1 is SGDLS and CDR2 YYNGEE. This CDR3 has 13 amino acids. This CDR3 is CASEREDYNEQFF. The CDR3 DNA reads as TGTGCCAGCGAGCGGGAGGACTACAATGAGCAGTTCTTC.

The chain links TRBV4-2 to TRBJ2-2; D possibly corresponds to TRBD2 (5 bases). CDR1 is LGHNA, CDR2 YNFKEQ, per germline. This CDR3 has 13 amino acids. With 3 bases removed from V and 7 bases from J, the gap between germline ends came to 9 bases. CDR3 nucleotide sequence: TGTGCCAGCAGCCAGGGGAGAGGCGGGGAGCTGTTTTTT. Encoded protein: CASSQGRGGELFF.

This chain connects TRBV6-5 to TRBJ2-4; possibly TRBD2 for D (5 bases). Germline V lookup: CDR1 MNHEY, CDR2 SVGAGI. V lost 0 bases to trimming and J lost 0 bases, with 9 bases between them. The CDR3 contains 16 residues. The CDR3 DNA reads TGTGCCAGCAGTTACTCTCTGGAGGTAGCCAAAAACATTCAGTACTTC. Protein product: CASSYSLEVAKNIQYF.

The CDR3 nucleotides read TGCAGCGTGATACTGATGGATGGGCAGTACGAGCAGTACTTC. Translation gives CSVILMDGQYEQYF. The chain uses TRBV29-1 and TRBJ2-7; no firm D call. Per germline, CDR1 SQVTM and CDR2 ANQGSEA. Trimming took 6 bases from V and 4 from J, leaving 19 bases between them. This CDR3 is 14 amino acids long.

This chain joins TRBV14 and TRBJ2-6; D ambiguous. The V end was cut by 2 bases, the J end by 0 bases, with 8 bases between. This CDR3 is 16 amino acids long. The germline gives CDR1 SGHDN, CDR2 FVKESK. This chain's CDR3 is CASSQLQSSGANVLTF. The CDR3 bases are TGTGCCAGCAGCCAACTTCAAAGCTCTGGGGCCAACGTCCTGACTTTC.

The chain recombines TRBV9 with TRBJ1-1; D is ambiguous. CDR1 is SGDLS and CDR2 is YYNGEE in the germline V gene. This CDR3 is 15 amino acids long. The V end lost 0 bases, the J end lost 0 bases, and 9 bases lay between the germline ends. CDR3 protein: CASSVDRTLNTEAFF. DNA for the CDR3: TGTGCCAGCAGCGTAGATCGCACTTTGAACACTGAAGCTTTCTTT.

The chain employs TRBV6-1 and TRBJ2-7, with a possible D match to TRBD2 (7 bases). There are 16 residues in the CDR3. Trimming stripped 4 bases from V and 1 base from J, with 17 bases between. Germline CDR1 MNHNS, CDR2 SASEGT. The CDR3: CASSVGGGRSSYEQYF. CDR3 in DNA: TGTGCCAGCAGTGTGGGCGGGGGCAGGTCTTCCTACGAGCAGTACTTC.

The rearrangement uses TRBV4-3 and TRBJ2-7; 7 positions match TRBD1. V shed 2 bases, J shed 0 bases, and the junction held 4 bases outside the gene matches. The germline gives CDR1 LGHNA, CDR2 YSLEER. The CDR3 runs 15 residues. CDR3 coding DNA: TGCGCCAGCAGCCAACGACAGGGTGGCTCCTACGAGCAGTACTTC. Protein sequence: CASSQRQGGSYEQYF.